This T cell receptor beta chain appears in the sequencing data of a study of T cell repertoires in cytomegalovirus infection (dated by TCRdb to the late 2010s). Study-level background: Alongside well-studied HLA-B-restricted epitopes, the peptide stimulations were aimed at recently identified HLA-C-restricted CMV epitopes, whose presentation resists viral immunomodulation. The HLA type of each donor mattered for the analysis, because public TCR beta signatures pointed to carriage of CMV infection along with the matching HLA type. General conclusions and limits of the study: The ex vivo response was dominated by HLA-C-restricted CMV-specific TCR beta clonotypes, which also provided the single most frequent clonotype in two of eight donors. Carriers of CMV infection plus the relevant HLA type were discriminated by the cumulative frequency of public TCR beta family members in the study cohort and in an independent approximately 360-donor cohort.

The run used an Illumina HiSeq 1500. TCRdb reprocessing: public reads trimmed at Q25 with fastp, clones called with MiXCR, in-frame beta chains kept. One record per CDR3 amino acid sequence lists the most common genes and DNA. In this sample the table shows around 100,000 distinct CDR3 sequences, roughly 40% of which occur a single time. The top ten hold about three quarters of the sample. In regard to this clonotype: Its antigen remains undetermined. No much larger clonotype is one base removed from it; base qualities were not supplied.

Read against the paper, the sample's treatment or condition label means: in vitro stimulation with specific CMV peptide epitopes to enrich CMV-specific T cells. From the germline V gene (reference sequence), CDR1 is DFQATT and CDR2 is SNEGSKA. There are 17 amino acids in the CDR3, from cysteine to phenylalanine inclusive. Kept here is only the CDR3 DNA, which spans 51 bases and is read in frame from base 1. V is pared back by 1 base and J by 0 bases, with 16 bases lying between the germline termini. The origin of this receptor is a human donor in good health (CMV status not recorded). Some clones in this sample may be carry-over from other donors' samples. The specimen was CD8+ T cells from cultured PBMCs, collected from culture after CMV antigen stimulation. The chain joins TRBV20-1 to TRBJ1-5; the D gene is unclear. The encoded CDR3 is CSARVTAELNSNQPQHF. The DNA sequence follows: TGCAGTGCTAGAGTGACGGCGGAACTGAATAGCAATCAGCCCCAGCATTTT.